The clone carrying this T cell receptor (beta chain) showed up many times. The target antigen is unknown. This sample was included in a study of regulatory T cells in long-lasting Graves disease. Study-level findings and limits: Persistent patients shared more public clonotypes (about 2,700) than newly diagnosed patients (about 970).

This CDR3 contains 14 residues. Germline V gene sequence: CDR1 DFQATT, CDR2 SNEGSKA (reference sequence). The J segment lost 3 bases and the V segment lost 2 bases, leaving 4 bases of the junction unmatched. Through Arm-PCR of CDR3 regions and iRepertoire HTBI primers, TCR beta libraries were built. TCRdb reanalysed the multiplex PCR reads using MiXCR and keeps one entry per CDR3 protein. The sample shows 530,000 or so distinct CDR3 sequences, roughly 16% of them seen only once. Time point in this sample: newly diagnosed GD, antithyroid drugs for less than 3 months. PBMC RNA served as the TCR library source. The data were also submitted as part of a second study, on T cells in Graves' hyperthyroidism and ophthalmopathy. This second study says: The blood repertoire included most of the expanded thyroid clonotypes above 0.001.

The receptor was derived from a man younger than 35 with Graves disease. The chain is built from TRBV20-1 and TRBJ2-1; 7 bases fit TRBD2. Here the sequenced sample was peripheral blood mononuclear cells (PBMCs), taken at new diagnosis, from a patient treated with antithyroid drugs. CDR3 bases: TGCAGTGCTAGATTTCCTAGCGGCTACAATGAGCAGTTCTTC. Translating it yields CSARFPSGYNEQFF.